The source of this T cell receptor (beta chain) is a study of cytomegalovirus exposure and HLA in healthy donors. Whole-study context: Sequencing of roughly 180 million T cells in an earlier analysis found under 120 million unique TCR beta sequences.

The sample holds one count of this clone. What it binds is unknown. The CDR3 runs to 15 residues. Germline CDR1 reads MNHNS; CDR2 reads SASEGT. In the PCR, 60 Vbeta and 13 Jbeta primers were used. Data came from immunoSEQ multiplex PCR; TCRdb stores just in-frame clones and leaves some out. Counted here are 150,000 to 200,000 clones, approximately 71% occurring once; the ten biggest clones make up less than 1.5%. Study-level findings and limits: A later analysis showed HLA-associated TCR beta chains outstripping equally common others in clonal expansion. Later analysis reportedly placed an Asian-associated ancestry cluster below the approximately 650-donor mean in N-insertions.

The sequencing input was PBMCs. This TCR derives from a man in his forties or fifties in good health and CMV-seronegative. This chain connects TRBV6-1 to TRBJ2-5; 7 nucleotides align to TRBD1. The tail of the sequence fits TRBJ2-7 better, so the J call may be wrong. CDR3 in amino acids: CASSEPDRLSYEQYF. For the CDR3, the DNA is TGTGCCAGCAGTGAACCGGACAGGCTGTCCTACGAGCAGTACTTC.